Below, 30 T cell receptor beta chains from the same sample are listed, as sequenced in a study of blood T cell repertoires in COVID-19. Method: immunoSEQ multiplex PCR; TCRdb's copy keeps in-frame clones and lacks some. Here the sample spans fewer than 45,000 clones, 65% to 80% being singletons. The sequenced material came from peripheral blood. The receptors were sampled from a man in his 60s with active COVID-19.

This clone is labeled as medium-sized. The chain combines TRBV7-2 with TRBJ2-1; 7 nucleotides align to TRBD1. Germline assignment: CDR1 SGHTA and CDR2 FQGNSA. This CDR3 is built from 15 residues. The junction had 4 bases not matched to a gene; V was cut back by 5 bases and J by 0 bases. DNA for the CDR3: TGTGCCAGCAGCCCCGGGACAGCCTCCTACAATGAGCAGTTCTTC. Amino acid sequence: CASSPGTASYNEQFF.

The chain links TRBV18 to TRBJ2-2; D possibly corresponds to TRBD2 (5 bases). Trimming removed 3 bases from V and 6 bases from J, with 11 bases in between. Germline CDR1 and CDR2: KGHSH and LQKENI. The CDR3 is made up of 14 amino acids. As DNA, the CDR3 is TGTGCCAGCTCACCGCAACTAGAGTCCGGGGAGCTGTTTTTT. Amino acid sequence: CASSPQLESGELFF.

The chain links TRBV27 to TRBJ1-1; 8 positions match TRBD1. The length of the CDR3 is 19 residues. Germline values: CDR1 MNHEY, CDR2 SMNVEV (reference sequence). The V segment lost 5 bases and the J segment 1 base; nucleotides outside the gene matches: 18. In DNA, the CDR3 is TGTGCCAGCAGTCTGGATCTATGGACAGGGTGGTTCTCGAACACTGAAGCTTTCTTT. Its translation: CASSLDLWTGWFSNTEAFF.

The V gene is TRBV4-1, the J gene TRBJ1-2; the D gene is possibly TRBD1 (5 bases). The CDR3 loop spans 15 amino acids. V was cut by 0 bases and J by 4 bases, with 12 bases left in between. Germline CDR1 reads MGHRA; CDR2 reads YSYEKL. This CDR3 reads CASSQELTGAYGYTF. The CDR3 DNA sequence: TGCGCCAGCAGCCAAGAGTTAACAGGAGCCTATGGCTACACCTTC.

This chain connects TRBV5-1 to TRBJ1-5; D ambiguous. Germline CDR1 is SGHRS and CDR2 is YFSETQ. The CDR3 covers 13 residues. Trimming took 0 bases from V and 7 from J, leaving 8 bases between them. The CDR3 DNA reads as TGCGCCAGCAGCTTGGGTGAGAAGCAGCCCCAGCATTTT. Translated, it gives CASSLGEKQPQHF. The full variable domain, rest sourced from reference TRBV5-1 and TRBJ1-5, is KAGVTQTPRYLIKTRGQQVTLSCSPISGHRSVSWYQQTPGQGLQFLFEYFSETQRNKGNFPGRFSGRQFSNSRSEMNVSTLELGDSALYLCASSLGEKQPQHFGDGTRLSIL.

V is TRBV6-5 and J is TRBJ1-2; D is undetermined. V lost 0 bases to trimming and J lost 7 bases, with 12 bases between them. The CDR3 sequence is 14 residues long. The V gene's germline CDR1 is MNHEY and CDR2 SVGAGI. CDR3 coding DNA: TGTGCCAGCAGTTACTCGAGAACGGGAGGTGGCTACACCTTC. Protein: CASSYSRTGGGYTF.

This clone was seen a handful of times. This chain links TRBV7-9 with TRBJ2-6; possibly TRBD2 for D (5 bases). Germline lookup yields CDR1 SEHNR and CDR2 FQNEAQ (reference sequence). The CDR3 covers 14 residues. Trimming pared 3 bases from V and 18 bases from J, leaving 21 bases between. CDR3 region: CASSLGDGGPGRTF. CDR3 DNA: TGTGCCAGCAGCTTGGGCGACGGCGGGCCGGGGAGGACTTTC.

In its sample, this clone was seen a few times. The chain couples TRBV5-1 to TRBJ2-3, with 8 bases matching TRBD2. CDR3 length: 14 amino acids. V was pared by 3 bases and J by 6 bases, with 6 bases of the junction left unmatched. Germline values: CDR1 SGHRS, CDR2 YFSETQ. In DNA, the CDR3 is TGCGCCAGCAGCTGGAGCGGGGGCGGGGATACGCAGTATTTT. Amino acids: CASSWSGGGDTQYF.

The rearrangement uses TRBV9 and TRBJ1-4; tentative D call: TRBD1 (5 bases). CDR1 and CDR2 from the germline V gene are SGDLS and YYNGEE. The CDR3 totals 15 residues. Between the trimmed V and J ends, which lost 3 bases and 5 bases, there was a span of 14 bases. CDR3 nucleotide sequence: TGTGCCAGCAGCGCTCTTCAGGGCCCCAATGAAAAACTGTTTTTT. Translation: CASSALQGPNEKLFF. The full variable domain, rest sourced from reference TRBV9 and TRBJ1-4, is DSGVTQTPKHLITATGQRVTLRCSPRSGDLSVYWYQQSLDQGLQFLIQYYNGEERAKGNILERFSAQQFPDLHSELNLSSLELGDSALYFCASSALQGPNEKLFFGSGTQLSVL.

The chain links TRBV7-9 to TRBJ1-6; D unclear. This CDR3 has 13 amino acids. The germline gives CDR1 SEHNR, CDR2 FQNEAQ (reference sequence). The V end was cut by 1 base, the J end by 17 bases, with 15 bases between. CDR3 residues: CASSLEGRSGVHF. The CDR3 region has the DNA TGTGCCAGCAGCTTAGAAGGGCGGAGCGGGGTCCACTTT.

V gene TRBV4-3 combines with J gene TRBJ2-7; 8 positions agree with TRBD1. The CDR3 is made up of 16 amino acids. V trimming: 0 bases; J trimming: 2 bases; junction bases outside the gene matches: 6. CDR1 and CDR2 from the germline V gene are LGHNA and YSLEER. The CDR3 protein is CASSQDPTGVTYEQYF. The CDR3 DNA reads TGCGCCAGCAGCCAAGATCCGACAGGGGTTACCTACGAGCAGTACTTC.

The chain employs TRBV11-2 and TRBJ1-2; perhaps TRBD1 as D (5 bases). The V gene lost 5 bases and the J gene lost 0 bases, with 10 bases spanning the gap. The CDR3 extends over 14 amino acids. Germline CDR1 and CDR2: SGHAT and FQNNGV. CDR3 sequence (DNA): TGTGCCAGCAGCCCTTTGACAGCTAACTATGGCTACACCTTC. This translates into CASSPLTANYGYTF.

The V and J genes are TRBV19 and TRBJ1-6; the D is unclear. Germline CDR1 reads LNHDA; CDR2 reads SQIVND (reference sequence). The CDR3 covers 13 residues. The V gene lost 6 bases and the J gene lost 8 bases, with 11 bases spanning the gap. CDR3 nucleotides: TGTGCCAGTAGGGCCACTATTGATTCACCCCTCCACTTT. It yields the protein CASRATIDSPLHF.

This sequence joins TRBV28 and TRBJ1-5; TRBD1 is a possible D gene (5 bases). The germline gives CDR1 MDHEN, CDR2 SYDVKM. Trimming pared 4 bases from V and 0 bases from J, leaving 7 bases between. This CDR3 has 14 residues. DNA of the CDR3: TGTGCCAGCAGTTACAGGTTTAGCAATCAGCCCCAGCATTTT. Translated: CASSYRFSNQPQHF.

This chain joins TRBV5-3 and TRBJ2-6; TRBD1 matches 10 bases. TRBV5-3 is noted as an ORF with a role that remains uncertain. Trimming at V came to 2 bases and at J to 4 bases, leaving 15 bases not matched to a gene. The CDR3 consists of 20 residues. The CDR3 protein is CARSFDRGRTVGPGANVLTF. CDR3 nucleotide sequence: TGTGCCAGAAGCTTCGACAGGGGGCGCACAGTCGGCCCCGGGGCCAACGTCCTGACTTTC.

By proportion, this clone is medium-sized. The V call is TRBV6-4, the J call TRBJ2-3, with 11 bases fitting TRBD2. Germline CDR1 MRHNA, CDR2 SNTAGT. The CDR3 has 15 amino acids. V lost 5 bases to trimming and J lost 4 bases; unmatched junction nucleotides: 5. The CDR3 protein is CASSQLAGDSDTQYF. The DNA of the CDR3 is TGTGCCAGCAGTCAACTAGCGGGAGACTCAGATACGCAGTATTTT.

This clone has a handful of counts. J is TRBJ2-1 and V is TRBV3-1 (or the pseudogene TRBV3-2); D gene unclear. From germline, CDR1 is LGHDT and CDR2 YNNKEL (reference sequence). CDR3 length: 14 residues. With 5 bases removed from V and 10 bases from J, the gap between germline ends came to 18 bases. The DNA of the CDR3 is TGTGCCAGCAGCGGAGATGACCCCTTCGGGGAGCAGTTCTTC. Amino acid sequence: CASSGDDPFGEQFF.

The V call is TRBV6-5, the J call TRBJ2-7, with a possible D match to TRBD1 (6 bases). Germline V gives CDR1 MNHEY, CDR2 SVGAGI. This CDR3 is built from 13 residues. The V end lost 0 bases, the J end lost 6 bases, and 9 bases lay between the germline ends. The DNA of the CDR3 is TGTGCCAGCAGTTACTCTGGGGGCGGCGAGCAGTACTTC. It is translated as CASSYSGGGEQYF.

This rearrangement joins TRBV7-3 to TRBJ2-1; no definite D call. This CDR3 is built from 14 residues. Trimming took 0 bases from V and 3 from J, leaving 6 bases between them. Germline V lookup: CDR1 SGHTA, CDR2 FQGTGA. DNA for the CDR3: TGTGCCAGCAGCTTAACGATCGGCTACAATGAGCAGTTCTTC. It specifies CASSLTIGYNEQFF.

The chain recombines TRBV7-2 with TRBJ2-7; D unresolved. CDR1 and CDR2 (germline): SGHTA, FQGNSA. V lost 3 bases and J 5 bases, leaving 14 bases between the germline ends. This CDR3 is built from 14 residues. CDR3 in DNA: TGTGCCAGCAGCTTCGCCAGGCCCTGGGACGAGCAGTACTTC. Residues: CASSFARPWDEQYF. Combining the CDR3 with reference TRBV7-2 and TRBJ2-7 gives the whole variable domain GAGVSQSPSNKVTEKGKDVELRCDPISGHTALYWYRQSLGQGLEFLIYFQGNSAPDKSGLPSDRFSAERTGGSVSTLTIQRTQQEDSAVYLCASSFARPWDEQYFGPGTRLTVT.

V is TRBV9 and J is TRBJ2-2; D call uncertain. The V gene's germline CDR1 is SGDLS and CDR2 YYNGEE. The V and J ends lost 3 bases and 2 bases respectively, with 14 bases between them. The CDR3 is 16 residues long. CDR3 sequence: CASSARFLDNTGELFF. CDR3 nucleotides: TGTGCCAGCAGCGCGAGGTTTCTTGATAACACCGGGGAGCTGTTTTTT. Supplemented by reference TRBV9 and TRBJ2-2, the full variable domain reads DSGVTQTPKHLITATGQRVTLRCSPRSGDLSVYWYQQSLDQGLQFLIQYYNGEERAKGNILERFSAQQFPDLHSELNLSSLELGDSALYFCASSARFLDNTGELFFGEGSRLTVL.

This chain links TRBV5-5 with TRBJ1-1; tentative D call: TRBD1 (6 bases). CDR1 is SGHKS and CDR2 is YYEKEE in the germline V gene (reference sequence). Trimming took off 3 bases at V and 8 bases at J, with 20 bases between the two ends. This CDR3 is 15 amino acids long. The CDR3 DNA reads as TGTGCCAGCAGCTGGGCAGGACCGGGGGGCGGGGAAGCTTTCTTT. As protein: CASSWAGPGGGEAFF.

This clone was picked up one time. The rearrangement links TRBV5-1 to TRBJ2-1; 9 bases agree with TRBD2. With V trimmed by 1 base and J by 2 bases, 4 bases remained unmatched. This CDR3 is 16 amino acids long. The germline V gene encodes CDR1 SGHRS and CDR2 YFSETQ. In DNA, the CDR3 is TGCGCCAGCAGCTTGTTTGGCGGGAGGGCCTACAATGAGCAGTTCTTC. This translates into CASSLFGGRAYNEQFF.

The J gene is TRBJ2-1, the V gene TRBV7-8, with 10 nucleotides matching TRBD1. After removal of 8 bases from V and 10 bases from J, the junction contained 11 bases not matched to a gene. Germline assignment: CDR1 SGHVS and CDR2 FQNEAQ. The CDR3 runs 14 residues. The CDR3 sequence is CASGGGQGGAEQFF. In nucleotides, the CDR3 is TGTGCCAGCGGCGGCGGACAGGGGGGAGCGGAGCAGTTCTTC.

This chain uses TRBV2 with TRBJ2-1; D not resolved. The germline CDR1 and CDR2 sequences are SNHLY and FYNNEI. Trimming pared 7 bases from V and 0 bases from J, leaving 10 bases between. The CDR3 is 14 amino acids. CDR3 loop: CASKSDISYNEQFF. The DNA for the CDR3 is TGTGCCAGCAAAAGCGATATCTCCTACAATGAGCAGTTCTTC.

The DNA for the CDR3 is TGCGCCAGCAGCCAAGAAGGGGGCATGGGGCAGAAAGCTTTCTTT. Amino acid sequence: CASSQEGGMGQKAFF. The J gene is TRBJ1-1, the V gene TRBV4-3; 7 bases align to TRBD1. Germline V gene data show CDR1 as LGHNA and CDR2 as YSLEER. V shed 0 bases, J shed 9 bases, and the junction held 10 bases outside the gene matches. The CDR3 is 15 residues long.

The V and J genes are TRBV28 and TRBJ2-7; no reliable D call. Germline V lookup: CDR1 MDHEN, CDR2 SYDVKM. The length of the CDR3 is 14 residues. V lost 5 bases and J 0 bases, leaving 11 bases between the germline ends. The CDR3 is CASSPSVYSYEQYF. The CDR3 DNA reads as TGTGCCAGCAGTCCCAGCGTCTACTCCTACGAGCAGTACTTC.

In nucleotides, the CDR3 is TGTGCCAGTAGTCCCCGACAGGGTGGCTCCTACGAGCAGTACTTC. It is translated as CASSPRQGGSYEQYF. The V and J genes are TRBV19 and TRBJ2-7, with 7 bases fitting TRBD1. V lost 5 bases to trimming and J lost 0 bases; unmatched junction nucleotides: 7. Germline CDR1 is LNHDA and CDR2 is SQIVND (reference sequence). This CDR3 contains 15 residues.

The gene calls are TRBV7-8 and TRBJ2-5; TRBD1 matches 7 bases. Losses at the gene ends were 5 bases for V and 2 bases for J; bases not matched to a gene: 2. This CDR3 is built from 13 residues. From germline, CDR1 is SGHVS and CDR2 FQNEAQ. The CDR3 loop reads CASSRGQQETQYF. The CDR3 DNA reads as TGTGCCAGCAGCCGGGGACAGCAAGAGACCCAGTACTTC.

The CDR3 region is CATSERDRAYETQYF. The CDR3 region has the DNA TGTGCCACCAGTGAACGGGACAGGGCGTACGAGACCCAGTACTTC. This chain joins TRBV24-1 and TRBJ2-5; 9 positions agree with TRBD1. The germline V gene has CDR1 KGHDR and CDR2 SFDVKD. The length of the CDR3 is 15 residues. J was trimmed by 5 bases and V by 4 bases; bases with no gene match: 7.